Below, 4 T cell receptor beta chains from the same sample are listed, as sequenced in a study of CD8 T cells in ankylosing spondylitis. Study findings and constraints: In ankylosing spondylitis blood, a motif of eight highly homologous TCR beta variants appeared characteristic.

These TCRs' antigens remain unknown. TCRdb re-called the 5' RACE reads through MiXCR, storing one row per CDR3 protein. The table lists more than 600,000 distinct CDR3 sequences, around 20% of them singletons. The sequencing input was blood, either unsorted or a sorted T cell fraction (not recorded which). The origin of the receptors is a male donor with ankylosing spondylitis.

This clonotype appeared a few times. The V call is TRBV15, the J call TRBJ1-1; D not resolved. Germline CDR1 reads LNHNV; CDR2 reads YYDKDF (reference sequence). This CDR3 region has 13 residues. V lost 2 bases and J 0 bases, leaving 4 bases between the germline ends. CDR3 nucleotide sequence: TGTGCCACCAGCAGACAGATGAACACTGAAGCTTTCTTT. It translates to CATSRQMNTEAFF.

The table lists this clonotype with a count of one. This chain connects TRBV7-9 to TRBJ1-2; unclear D gene. There are 12 residues in the CDR3. Germline CDR1 reads SEHNR; CDR2 reads FQNEAQ (reference sequence). With 5 bases removed from V and 5 bases from J, the gap between germline ends came to 9 bases. The CDR3, as DNA: TGTGCCAGCAGCAGGGAGAGGTATGGCTACACCTTC. Translated: CASSRERYGYTF.

This sequence joins TRBV2 and TRBJ1-1, with D unclear. The length of the CDR3 is 13 residues. CDR1 is SNHLY and CDR2 is FYNNEI in the germline V gene. Trimming removed 5 bases from V and 1 base from J, with 8 bases in between. CDR3 sequence (DNA): TGTGCCAGCAGTACGGATTCGAACACTGAAGCTTTCTTT. It encodes CASSTDSNTEAFF. The complete variable domain, with remaining parts taken from reference TRBV2 and TRBJ1-1, reads EPEVTQTPSHQVTQMGQEVILRCVPISNHLYFYWYRQILGQKVEFLVSFYNNEISEKSEIFDDQFSVERPDGSNFTLKIRSTKLEDSAMYFCASSTDSNTEAFFGQGTRLTVV.

The chain is built from TRBV23-1 and TRBJ2-3; either TRBD1 or TRBD2 may supply D (5 bases each). TRBV23-1 qualifies as an ORF whose function is uncertain. This CDR3 spans 15 amino acids. The V end lost 3 bases, the J end lost 6 bases, and 16 bases lay between the germline ends. CDR3 bases: TGCGCCAGCAGTCAGTCGGGACCCGTCCCTGATACGCAGTATTTT. It yields the protein CASSQSGPVPDTQYF.